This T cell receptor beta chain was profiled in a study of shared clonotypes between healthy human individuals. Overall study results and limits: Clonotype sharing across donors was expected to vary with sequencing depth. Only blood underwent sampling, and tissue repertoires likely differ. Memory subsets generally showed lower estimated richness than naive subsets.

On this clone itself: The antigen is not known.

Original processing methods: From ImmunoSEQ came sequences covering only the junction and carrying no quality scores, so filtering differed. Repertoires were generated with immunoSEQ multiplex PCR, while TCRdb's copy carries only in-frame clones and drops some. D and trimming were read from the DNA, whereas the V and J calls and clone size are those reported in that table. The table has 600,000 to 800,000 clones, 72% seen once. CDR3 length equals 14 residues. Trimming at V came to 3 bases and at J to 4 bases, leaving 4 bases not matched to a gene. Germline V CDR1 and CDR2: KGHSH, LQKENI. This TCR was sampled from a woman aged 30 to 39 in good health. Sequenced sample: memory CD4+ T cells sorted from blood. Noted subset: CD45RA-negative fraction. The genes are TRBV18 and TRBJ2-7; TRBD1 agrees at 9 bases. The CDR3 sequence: CASSPGQGEYEQYF. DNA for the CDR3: TGTGCCAGCTCACCGGGACAGGGAGAATACGAGCAGTACTTC.